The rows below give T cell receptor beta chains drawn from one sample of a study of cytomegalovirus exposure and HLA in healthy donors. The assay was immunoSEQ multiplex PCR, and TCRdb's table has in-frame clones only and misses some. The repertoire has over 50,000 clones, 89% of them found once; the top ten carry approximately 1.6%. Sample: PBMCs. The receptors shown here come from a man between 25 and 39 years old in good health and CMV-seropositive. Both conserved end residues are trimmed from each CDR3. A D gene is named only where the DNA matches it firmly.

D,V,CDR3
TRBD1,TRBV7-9,ASSQYTGEAYEQY
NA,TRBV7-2,ASSPSSGNTIY
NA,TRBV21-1,ASRQDIGYGYT
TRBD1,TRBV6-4,ASSDVGQGYNEQF
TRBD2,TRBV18,ASSPAGGQCEQF
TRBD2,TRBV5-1,ASSFTSGRAGELF
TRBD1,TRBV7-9,ASRTGQGWVEQF
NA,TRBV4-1,ASSPDGGLLSPYGYT
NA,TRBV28,ASRFLTAYEQY
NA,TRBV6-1,ASSEALREDSNQPQH
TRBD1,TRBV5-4,ASSPPGQRNIQY
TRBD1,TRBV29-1,SVLPGQGALNEQF
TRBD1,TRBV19,ASRGGPGQGTDTQY
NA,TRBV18,ASSPSGDEKLF
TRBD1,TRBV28,ASSAQGVVPAF
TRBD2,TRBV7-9,SSSFLGLELGETQY
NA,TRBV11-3,ASSLRYTEAF
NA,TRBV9,ASSAQTGLMGEQY
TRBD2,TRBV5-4,ASSLPGGYTDTQY
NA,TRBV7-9,ASSLSSNEQF
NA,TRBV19,ASNSWGQGVKGYT
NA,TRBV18,ASSPGGGGTEAF
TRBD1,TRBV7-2,ASSQQGVPYEQY
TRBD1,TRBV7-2,ASSRPQGATRNSPLH
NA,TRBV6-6,ASSSGAPEAF
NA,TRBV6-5,ASSYEGGREQY
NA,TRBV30,AWSITDYGYT
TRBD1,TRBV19,ASSRQGGDTQY
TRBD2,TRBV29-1,SVAWTSGFGEQF
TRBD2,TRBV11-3,ASSLGLGTDTQY
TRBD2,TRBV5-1,ASSFSSGSPSTGELF
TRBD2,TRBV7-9,ASSPPGGRVAEQF
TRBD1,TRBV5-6,ASSQGTGVYGYT
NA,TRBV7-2,ASSLTGIQPQH
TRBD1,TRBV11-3,ASSSTTGTNSPLH
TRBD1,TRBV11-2,ASSLNRQGARRGYEQY
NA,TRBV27,ASSLSRGQGVSYEQY
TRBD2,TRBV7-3,ASSFRTSGVGGELF
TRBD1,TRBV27,ASSGTVNTEAF
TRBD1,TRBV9,ASSVSGTAEEEAF
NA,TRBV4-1,ASSQEGRGGEQF
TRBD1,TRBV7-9,ASSRTDRGNTEAF
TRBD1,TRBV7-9,ASRRDREPTYEQY
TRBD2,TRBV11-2,ASSRSSGSTDTQY
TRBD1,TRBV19,ASSWGRGMTEAF
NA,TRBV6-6,ASTTGYRTDTQY
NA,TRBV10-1,ASSSTANTEAF
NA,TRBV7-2,ASSPRSGGPNTEAF
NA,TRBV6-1,ASSEAPGTEAF
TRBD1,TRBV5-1,ASSLVGTASTDTQY
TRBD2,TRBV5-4,ASSKGSGRESQETQY
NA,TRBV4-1,ASSQAEGTGIYEQY
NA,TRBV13,ASTLGPTGEYEQY
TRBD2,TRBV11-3,ASSSLGEGSGITDTQY